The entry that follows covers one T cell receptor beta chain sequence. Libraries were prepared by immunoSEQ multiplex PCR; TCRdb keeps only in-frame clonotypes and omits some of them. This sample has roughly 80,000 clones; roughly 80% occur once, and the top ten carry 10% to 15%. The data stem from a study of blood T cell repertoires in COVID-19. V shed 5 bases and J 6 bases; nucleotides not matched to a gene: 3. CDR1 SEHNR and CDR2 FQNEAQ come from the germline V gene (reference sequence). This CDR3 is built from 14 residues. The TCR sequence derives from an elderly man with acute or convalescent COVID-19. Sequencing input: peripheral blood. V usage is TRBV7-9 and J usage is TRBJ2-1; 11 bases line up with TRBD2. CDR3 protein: CASSPGTSGNEQFF. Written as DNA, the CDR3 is TGTGCCAGCAGCCCCGGGACTAGCGGCAATGAGCAGTTCTTC.